This T cell receptor (beta chain) derives from a study of T cell responses to AZD1222 COVID-19 vaccine. Profiled with immunoSEQ multiplex PCR; TCRdb holds only in-frame clones, not every one. The table shows around 64,000 clones, with 83% occurring only once. Study results and limitations: Donors were mostly white British, more females; clonal diversity possibly underestimated. Increases in Spike-specific TCR breadth and depth were seen after two AZD1222 doses. Nearly half of the spike-specific TCRs reportedly recognize variant regions that carry no mutations.

About this clone itself: Its antigen is undetermined.

The CDR3 is 15 residues long. Looked up from germline, CDR1 is LNHDA and CDR2 is SQIVND (reference sequence). J was trimmed by 2 bases and V by 6 bases; bases with no gene match: 7. The chain employs TRBV19 and TRBJ2-7; 10 nucleotides align to TRBD1. The sample in question was peripheral blood, obtained 28 days after the second AZD1222 dose. This TCR was recovered from an adult who received the AZD1222 COVID-19 vaccine. Written as DNA, the CDR3 is TGTGCCAGTAGCGGGACAGGGGAACAGGCCTACGAGCAGTACTTC. The encoded protein is CASSGTGEQAYEQYF.